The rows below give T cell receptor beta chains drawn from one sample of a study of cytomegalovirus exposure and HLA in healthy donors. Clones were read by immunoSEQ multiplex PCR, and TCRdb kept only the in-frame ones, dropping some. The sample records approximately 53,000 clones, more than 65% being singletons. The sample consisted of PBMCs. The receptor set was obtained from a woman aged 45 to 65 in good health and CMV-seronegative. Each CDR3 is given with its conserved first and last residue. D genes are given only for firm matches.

CDR3: CSGVGGGGETQYF; D: NA; J: TRBJ2-5; V: TRBV29-1
CDR3: CAISDSSGANVLTF; D: NA; J: TRBJ2-6; V: TRBV10-3
CDR3: CASSQERSGSEAFF; D: NA; J: TRBJ1-1; V: TRBV4-1
CDR3: CASSYPGGTGTEQYF; D: NA; J: TRBJ2-7; V: TRBV6-5
CDR3: CASSRGTATNEKLFF; D: TRBD1; J: TRBJ1-4; V: TRBV19
CDR3: CACWSASSYEQYF; D: NA; J: TRBJ2-7; V: TRBV28
CDR3: CASSLDGQVNQPQHF; D: TRBD1; J: TRBJ1-5; V: TRBV7-2
CDR3: CASTAFGGMGEKLFF; D: NA; J: TRBJ1-4; V: TRBV19
CDR3: CSVAIGVYGYTF; D: NA; J: TRBJ1-2; V: TRBV29-1
CDR3: CAWSGERGETQYF; D: NA; J: TRBJ2-5; V: TRBV30
CDR3: CASREAMNTGELFF; D: NA; J: TRBJ2-2; V: TRBV7-7
CDR3: CASSPLGPNTEAFF; D: NA; J: TRBJ1-1; V: TRBV28
CDR3: CASRNTGGEGYTF; D: TRBD1; J: TRBJ1-2; V: TRBV6-1
CDR3: CASSRWNRNPYNEQFF; D: NA; J: TRBJ2-1; V: TRBV21-1
CDR3: CASSFGTSDEQFF; D: TRBD2; J: TRBJ2-1; V: TRBV9
CDR3: CASSNQGYEQYF; D: NA; J: TRBJ2-7; V: TRBV2
CDR3: CATGDPGVRAREQYF; D: NA; J: TRBJ2-7; V: TRBV27
CDR3: CASSQPGQVTKAFF; D: TRBD1; J: TRBJ1-1; V: TRBV18
CDR3: CASSLQDSRNTGELFF; D: NA; J: TRBJ2-2; V: TRBV7-3
CDR3: CASSRGSTGLYEQYF; D: NA; J: TRBJ2-7; V: TRBV7-8
CDR3: CASSLGLLAGPLETQYF; D: TRBD2; J: TRBJ2-5; V: TRBV7-8
CDR3: CASRGRYGYTF; D: NA; J: TRBJ1-2; V: TRBV28
CDR3: CASSTGTGGYGYTF; D: TRBD1; J: TRBJ1-2; V: TRBV4-1
CDR3: CASSARGGASYEQYF; D: NA; J: TRBJ2-7; V: TRBV27
CDR3: CASSFQGARGDTQYF; D: TRBD1; J: TRBJ2-3; V: TRBV5-1
CDR3: CASSLVGQPYTEAFF; D: NA; J: TRBJ1-1; V: TRBV7-2
CDR3: CASSQEWRPTGELFF; D: NA; J: TRBJ2-2; V: TRBV4-1
CDR3: CSIRQGATYEQYF; D: TRBD1; J: TRBJ2-7; V: TRBV29-1
CDR3: CASSLGANSGNTIYF; D: NA; J: TRBJ1-3; V: TRBV6-6
CDR3: CASSPGVNTGELFF; D: NA; J: TRBJ2-2; V: TRBV6-4
CDR3: CASSLEGRGREQYF; D: TRBD1; J: TRBJ2-7; V: TRBV7-8
CDR3: CASSPPGGGGTEAFF; D: NA; J: TRBJ1-1; V: TRBV7-9
CDR3: CAWRSDPHYGYTF; D: NA; J: TRBJ1-2; V: TRBV30
CDR3: CAWSVGGEPSYEQYF; D: NA; J: TRBJ2-7; V: TRBV30
CDR3: CASSPSGQSNTIYF; D: NA; J: TRBJ1-3; V: TRBV28
CDR3: CASSHATGATTLPNYGYTF; D: NA; J: TRBJ1-2; V: TRBV5-1
CDR3: CASSIQGLRNSGANVLTF; D: NA; J: TRBJ2-6; V: TRBV19
CDR3: CATGGQLREQFF; D: NA; J: TRBJ2-1; V: TRBV10-3
CDR3: CASSQGAGAETQYF; D: TRBD2; J: TRBJ2-5; V: TRBV14
CDR3: CASSSTGGNSPLHF; D: TRBD1; J: TRBJ1-6; V: TRBV28
CDR3: CASSPGPNEKLFF; D: NA; J: TRBJ1-4; V: TRBV7-3
CDR3: CAAGGNSNQPQHF; D: NA; J: TRBJ1-5; V: TRBV7-8